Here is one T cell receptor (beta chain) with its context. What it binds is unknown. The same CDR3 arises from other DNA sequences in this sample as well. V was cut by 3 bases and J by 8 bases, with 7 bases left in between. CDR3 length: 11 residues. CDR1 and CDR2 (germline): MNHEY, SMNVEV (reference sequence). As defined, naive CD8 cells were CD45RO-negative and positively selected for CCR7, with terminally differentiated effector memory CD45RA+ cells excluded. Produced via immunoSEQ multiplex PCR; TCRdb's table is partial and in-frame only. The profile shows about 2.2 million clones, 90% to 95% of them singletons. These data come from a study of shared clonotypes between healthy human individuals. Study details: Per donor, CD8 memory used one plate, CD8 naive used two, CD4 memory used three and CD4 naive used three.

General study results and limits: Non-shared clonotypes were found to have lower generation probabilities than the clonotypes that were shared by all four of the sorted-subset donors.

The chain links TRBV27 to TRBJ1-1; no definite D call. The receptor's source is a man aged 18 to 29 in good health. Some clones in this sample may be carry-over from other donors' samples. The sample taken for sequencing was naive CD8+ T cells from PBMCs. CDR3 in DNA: TGTGCCAGCAGTTTTGCGGGAGAAGCTTTCTTT. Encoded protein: CASSFAGEAFF.